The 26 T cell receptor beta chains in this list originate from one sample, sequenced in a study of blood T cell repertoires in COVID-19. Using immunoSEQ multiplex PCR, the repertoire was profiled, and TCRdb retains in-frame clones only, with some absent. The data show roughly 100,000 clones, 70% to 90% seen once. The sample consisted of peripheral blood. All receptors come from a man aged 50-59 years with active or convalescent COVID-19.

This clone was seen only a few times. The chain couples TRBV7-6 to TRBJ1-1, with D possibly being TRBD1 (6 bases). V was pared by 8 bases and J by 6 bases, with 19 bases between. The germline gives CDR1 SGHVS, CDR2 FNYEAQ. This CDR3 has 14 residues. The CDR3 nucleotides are TGTGCCAGCCTGGGCCGACAGGTGTTTGCTGAAGCTTTCTTT. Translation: CASLGRQVFAEAFF.

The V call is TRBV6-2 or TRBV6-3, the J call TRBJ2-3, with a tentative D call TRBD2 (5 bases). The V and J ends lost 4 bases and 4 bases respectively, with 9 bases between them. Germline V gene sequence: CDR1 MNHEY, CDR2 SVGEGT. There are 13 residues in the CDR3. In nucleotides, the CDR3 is TGTGCCAGCAGTTGGCGGACTTCAGATACGCAGTATTTT. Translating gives CASSWRTSDTQYF.

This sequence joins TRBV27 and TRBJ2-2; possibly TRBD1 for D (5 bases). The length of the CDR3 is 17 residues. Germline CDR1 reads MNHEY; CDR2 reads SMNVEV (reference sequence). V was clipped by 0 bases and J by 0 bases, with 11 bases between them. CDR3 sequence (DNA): TGTGCCAGCAGTTTATCCCAGGGCCTCGCGAACACCGGGGAGCTGTTTTTT. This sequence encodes CASSLSQGLANTGELFF.

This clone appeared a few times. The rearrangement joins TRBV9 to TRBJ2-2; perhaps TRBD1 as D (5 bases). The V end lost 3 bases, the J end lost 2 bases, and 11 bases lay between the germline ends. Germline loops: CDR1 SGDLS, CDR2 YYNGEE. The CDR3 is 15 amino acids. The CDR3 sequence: CASSGNQGNTGELFF. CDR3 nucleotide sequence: TGTGCCAGCAGCGGGAATCAGGGTAACACCGGGGAGCTGTTTTTT.

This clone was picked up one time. Here the CDR3 DNA reads TGTGCCAGCACCAAGACAGGGGGGAACACTGAAGCTTTCTTT. Its translation is CASTKTGGNTEAFF. The chain joins TRBV28 to TRBJ1-1; 9 nucleotides match TRBD1. The germline V gene encodes CDR1 MDHEN and CDR2 SYDVKM. This CDR3 has 14 amino acids. The V and J ends lost 7 bases and 1 base, in that order; junction bases with no gene match: 4.

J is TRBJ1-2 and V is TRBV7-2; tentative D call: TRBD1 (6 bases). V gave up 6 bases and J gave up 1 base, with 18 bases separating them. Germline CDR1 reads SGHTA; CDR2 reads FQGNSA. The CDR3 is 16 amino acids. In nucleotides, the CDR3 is TGTGCCAGCAGTTTGGGGGGGGCTGGGATTAACTATGGCTACACCTTC. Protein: CASSLGGAGINYGYTF. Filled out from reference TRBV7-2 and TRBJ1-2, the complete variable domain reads GAGVSQSPSNKVTEKGKDVELRCDPISGHTALYWYRQSLGQGLEFLIYFQGNSAPDKSGLPSDRFSAERTGGSVSTLTIQRTQQEDSAVYLCASSLGGAGINYGYTFGSGTRLTVV.

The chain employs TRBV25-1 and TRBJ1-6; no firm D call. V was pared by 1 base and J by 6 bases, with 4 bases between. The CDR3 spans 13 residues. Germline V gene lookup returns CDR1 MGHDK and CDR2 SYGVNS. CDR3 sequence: CASSESPNSPLHF. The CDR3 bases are TGTGCCAGCAGTGAATCTCCTAATTCACCCCTCCACTTT.

Written as DNA, the CDR3 is TGTGCCAGCAGCTCCCTCTACGAGCAGTACTTC. Its translation is CASSSLYEQYF. The V and J genes are TRBV5-5 and TRBJ2-7; D unclear. CDR3 length: 11 residues. The germline CDR1 and CDR2 sequences are SGHKS and YYEKEE (reference sequence). V shed 3 bases and J shed 3 bases, with 4 bases lying between them.

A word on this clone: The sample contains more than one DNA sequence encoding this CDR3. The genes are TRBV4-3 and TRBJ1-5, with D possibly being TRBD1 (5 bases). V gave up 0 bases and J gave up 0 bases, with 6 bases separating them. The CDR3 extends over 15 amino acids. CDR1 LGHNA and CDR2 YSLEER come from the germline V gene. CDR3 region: CASSQDQGSNQPQHF. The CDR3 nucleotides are TGCGCCAGCAGCCAAGACCAGGGTAGCAATCAGCCCCAGCATTTT.

Here the CDR3 reads CASSESQGLGAPLHF. The CDR3, as DNA: TGCGCCAGCAGTGAGTCACAGGGACTAGGCGCACCCCTCCACTTT. The V gene is TRBV10-2, the J gene TRBJ1-6; tentative D call: TRBD1 (6 bases). V lost 0 bases and J lost 11, with 14 bases in between. The CDR3 runs 15 residues. Germline CDR1 is WSHSY and CDR2 is SAAADI.

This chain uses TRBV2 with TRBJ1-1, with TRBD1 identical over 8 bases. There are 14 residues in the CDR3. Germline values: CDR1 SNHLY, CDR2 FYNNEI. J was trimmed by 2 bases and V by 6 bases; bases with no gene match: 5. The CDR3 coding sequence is TGTGCCAGCAGGACCGGACAGGGCAACACTGAAGCTTTCTTT. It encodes CASRTGQGNTEAFF.

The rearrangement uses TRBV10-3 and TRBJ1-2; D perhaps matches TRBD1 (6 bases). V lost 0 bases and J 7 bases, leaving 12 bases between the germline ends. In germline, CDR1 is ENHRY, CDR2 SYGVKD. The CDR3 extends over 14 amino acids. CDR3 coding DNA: TGTGCCATCAGTGAGTCGGCCAGGGGAAGTGGCTACACCTTC. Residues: CAISESARGSGYTF.

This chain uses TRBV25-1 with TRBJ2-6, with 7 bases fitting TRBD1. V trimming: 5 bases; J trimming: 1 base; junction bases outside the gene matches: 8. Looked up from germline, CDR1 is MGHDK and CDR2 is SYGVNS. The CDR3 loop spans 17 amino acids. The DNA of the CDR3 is TGTGCCAGCAGTAAGACAGGGTGGGTGTCTGGGGCCAACGTCCTGACTTTC. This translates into CASSKTGWVSGANVLTF.

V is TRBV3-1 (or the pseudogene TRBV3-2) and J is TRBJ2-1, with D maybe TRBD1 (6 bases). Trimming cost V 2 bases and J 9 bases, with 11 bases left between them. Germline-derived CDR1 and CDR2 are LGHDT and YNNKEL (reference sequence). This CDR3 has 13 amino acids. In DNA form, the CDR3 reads TGTGCCAGCAGCCAAATACAGGGCGGTGAGCAGTTCTTC. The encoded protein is CASSQIQGGEQFF.

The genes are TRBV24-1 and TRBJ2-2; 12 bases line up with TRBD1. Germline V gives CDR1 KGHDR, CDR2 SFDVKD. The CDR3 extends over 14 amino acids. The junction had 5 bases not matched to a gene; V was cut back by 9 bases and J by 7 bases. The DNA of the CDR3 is TGTGCCACCTCCGGGACAGGGGGCATCGGGGAGCTGTTTTTT. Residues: CATSGTGGIGELFF.

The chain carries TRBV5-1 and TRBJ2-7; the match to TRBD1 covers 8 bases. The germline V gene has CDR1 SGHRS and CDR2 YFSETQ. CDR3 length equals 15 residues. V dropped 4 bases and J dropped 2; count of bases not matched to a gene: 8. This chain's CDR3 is CASSLGQGDPYEQYV. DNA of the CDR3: TGCGCCAGCAGCCTCGGACAGGGAGACCCCTACGAGCAGTACGTC.

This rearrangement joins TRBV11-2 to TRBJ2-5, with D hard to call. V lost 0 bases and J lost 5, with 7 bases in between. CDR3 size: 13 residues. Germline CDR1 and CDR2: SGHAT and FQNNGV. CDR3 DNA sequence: TGTGCCAGCAGCTTAGATCTCCAGGAGACCCAGTACTTC. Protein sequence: CASSLDLQETQYF.

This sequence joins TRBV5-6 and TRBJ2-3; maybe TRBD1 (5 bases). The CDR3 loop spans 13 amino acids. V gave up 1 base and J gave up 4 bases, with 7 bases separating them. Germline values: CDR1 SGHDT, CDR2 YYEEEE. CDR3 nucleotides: TGTGCCAGCAGCTTGTCAGGGTCAGATACGCAGTATTTT. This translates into CASSLSGSDTQYF.

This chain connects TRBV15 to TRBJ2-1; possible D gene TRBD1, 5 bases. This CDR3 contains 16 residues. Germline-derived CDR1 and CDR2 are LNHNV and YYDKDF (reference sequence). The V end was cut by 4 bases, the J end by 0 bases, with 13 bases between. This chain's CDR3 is CATSIGHVASYNEQFF. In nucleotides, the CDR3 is TGTGCCACCAGCATCGGACATGTAGCCTCCTACAATGAGCAGTTCTTC.

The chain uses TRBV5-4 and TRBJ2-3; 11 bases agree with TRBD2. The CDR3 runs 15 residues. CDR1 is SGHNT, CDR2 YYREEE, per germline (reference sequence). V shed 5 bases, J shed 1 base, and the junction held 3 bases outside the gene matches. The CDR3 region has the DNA TGTGCCAGCAGACATAGCGGGGGGGGCACAGATACGCAGTATTTT. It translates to CASRHSGGGTDTQYF.

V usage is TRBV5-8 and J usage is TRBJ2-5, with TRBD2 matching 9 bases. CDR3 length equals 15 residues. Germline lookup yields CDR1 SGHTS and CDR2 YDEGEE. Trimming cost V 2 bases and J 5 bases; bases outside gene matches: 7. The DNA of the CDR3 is TGTGCCAGCAGCTTTGCGGGGGGGCCGGGGGAGACCCAGTACTTC. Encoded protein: CASSFAGGPGETQYF.

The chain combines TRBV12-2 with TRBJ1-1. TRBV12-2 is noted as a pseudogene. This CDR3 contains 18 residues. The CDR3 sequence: CASRLGVSERDCNTEAFF. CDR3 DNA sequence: TGTGCAAGTCGCTTAGGTGTGAGTGAGCGGGACTGCAACACTGAAGCTTTCTTT.

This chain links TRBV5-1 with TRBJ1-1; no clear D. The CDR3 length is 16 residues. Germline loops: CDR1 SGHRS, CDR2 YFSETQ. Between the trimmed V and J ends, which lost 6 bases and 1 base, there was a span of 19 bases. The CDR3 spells CASTNRTFLSNTEAFF. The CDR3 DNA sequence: TGCGCCAGCACCAACAGAACTTTTCTTTCGAACACTGAAGCTTTCTTT.

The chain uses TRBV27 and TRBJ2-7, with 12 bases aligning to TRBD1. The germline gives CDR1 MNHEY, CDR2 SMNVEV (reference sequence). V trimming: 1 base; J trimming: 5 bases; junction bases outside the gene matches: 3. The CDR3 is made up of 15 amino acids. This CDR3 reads CASSLLGTGGHEQYF. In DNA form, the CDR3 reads TGTGCCAGCAGTTTATTAGGGACAGGGGGCCACGAGCAGTACTTC.

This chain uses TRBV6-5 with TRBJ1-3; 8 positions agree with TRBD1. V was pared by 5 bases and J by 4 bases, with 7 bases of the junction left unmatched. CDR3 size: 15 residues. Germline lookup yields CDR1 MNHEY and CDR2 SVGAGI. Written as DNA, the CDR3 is TGTGCCAGCAGTCGAACGACAGGGGCAGGAAACACCATATATTTT. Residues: CASSRTTGAGNTIYF.

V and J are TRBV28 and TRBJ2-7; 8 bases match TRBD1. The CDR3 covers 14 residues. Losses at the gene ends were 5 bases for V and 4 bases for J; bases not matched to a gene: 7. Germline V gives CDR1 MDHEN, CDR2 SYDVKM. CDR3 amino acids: CASSGAGGIYEQYF. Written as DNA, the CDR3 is TGTGCCAGCAGTGGGGCAGGGGGCATTTACGAGCAGTACTTC. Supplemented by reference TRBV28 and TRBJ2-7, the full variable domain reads DVKVTQSSRYLVKRTGEKVFLECVQDMDHENMFWYRQDPGLGLRLIYFSYDVKMKEKGDIPEGYSVSREKKERFSLILESASTNQTSMYLCASSGAGGIYEQYFGPGTRLTVT.